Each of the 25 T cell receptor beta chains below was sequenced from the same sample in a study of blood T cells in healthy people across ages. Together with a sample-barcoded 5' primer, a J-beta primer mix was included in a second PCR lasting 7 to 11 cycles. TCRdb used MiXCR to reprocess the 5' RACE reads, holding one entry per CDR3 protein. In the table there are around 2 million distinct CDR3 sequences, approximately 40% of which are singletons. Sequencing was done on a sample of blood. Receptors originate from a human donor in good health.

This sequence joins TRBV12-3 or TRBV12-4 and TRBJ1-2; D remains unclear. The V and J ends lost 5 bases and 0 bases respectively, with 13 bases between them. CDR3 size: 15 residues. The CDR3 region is CASSDPGRSNYGYTF. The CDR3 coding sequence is TGTGCCAGCAGTGACCCTGGCAGATCTAACTATGGCTACACCTTC.

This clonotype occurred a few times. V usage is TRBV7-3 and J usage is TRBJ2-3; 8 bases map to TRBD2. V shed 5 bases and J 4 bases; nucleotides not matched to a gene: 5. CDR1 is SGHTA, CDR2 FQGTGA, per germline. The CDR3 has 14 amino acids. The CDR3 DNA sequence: TGTGCCAGCAGCCACCGGGGGGGCCCAGATACGCAGTATTTT. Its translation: CASSHRGGPDTQYF. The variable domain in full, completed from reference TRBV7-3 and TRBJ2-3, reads GAGVSQTPSNKVTEKGKYVELRCDPISGHTALYWYRQSLGQGPEFLIYFQGTGAADDSGLPNDRFFAVRPEGSVSTLKIQRTERGDSAVYLCASSHRGGPDTQYFGPGTRLTVL.

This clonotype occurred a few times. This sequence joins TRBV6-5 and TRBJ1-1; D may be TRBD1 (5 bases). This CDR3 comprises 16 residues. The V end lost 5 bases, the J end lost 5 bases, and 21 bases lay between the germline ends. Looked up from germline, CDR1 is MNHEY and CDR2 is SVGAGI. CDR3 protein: CASSLLPGSPRTEAFF. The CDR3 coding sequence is TGTGCCAGCAGTCTACTCCCAGGGAGCCCGAGGACTGAAGCTTTCTTT.

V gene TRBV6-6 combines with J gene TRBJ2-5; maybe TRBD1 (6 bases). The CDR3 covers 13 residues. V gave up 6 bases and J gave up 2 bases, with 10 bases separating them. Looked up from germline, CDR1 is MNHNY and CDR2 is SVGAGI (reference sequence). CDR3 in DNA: TGTGCCAGCAGCGGACAGCAACAAGAGACCCAGTACTTC. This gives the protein CASSGQQQETQYF.

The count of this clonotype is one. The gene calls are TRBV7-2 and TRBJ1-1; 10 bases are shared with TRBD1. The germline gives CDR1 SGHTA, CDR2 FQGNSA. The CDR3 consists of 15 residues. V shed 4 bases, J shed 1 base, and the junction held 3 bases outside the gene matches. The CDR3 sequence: CASSWGQGRNTEAFF. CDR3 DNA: TGTGCCAGCAGCTGGGGACAGGGGAGGAACACTGAAGCTTTCTTT.

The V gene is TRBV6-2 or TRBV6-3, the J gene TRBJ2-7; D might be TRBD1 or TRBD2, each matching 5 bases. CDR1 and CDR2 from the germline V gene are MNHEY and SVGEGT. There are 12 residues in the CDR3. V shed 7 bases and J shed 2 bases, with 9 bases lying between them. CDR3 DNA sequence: TGTGCCAGCAATCCGGGGCCCTACGAGCAGTACTTC. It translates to CASNPGPYEQYF.

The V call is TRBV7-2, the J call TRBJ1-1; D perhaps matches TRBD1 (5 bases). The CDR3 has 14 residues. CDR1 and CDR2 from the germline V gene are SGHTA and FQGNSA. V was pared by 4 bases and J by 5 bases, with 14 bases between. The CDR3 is CASSSRPRTTEAFF. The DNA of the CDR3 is TGTGCCAGCAGCTCACGCCCGCGGACAACTGAAGCTTTCTTT.

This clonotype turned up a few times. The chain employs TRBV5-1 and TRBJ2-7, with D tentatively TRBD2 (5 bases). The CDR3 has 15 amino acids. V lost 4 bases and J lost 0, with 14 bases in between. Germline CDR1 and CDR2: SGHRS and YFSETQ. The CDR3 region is CASSLGELLSYEQYF. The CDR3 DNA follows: TGCGCCAGCAGCCTCGGGGAACTCCTCTCCTACGAGCAGTACTTC. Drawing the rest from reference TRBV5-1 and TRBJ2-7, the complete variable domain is KAGVTQTPRYLIKTRGQQVTLSCSPISGHRSVSWYQQTPGQGLQFLFEYFSETQRNKGNFPGRFSGRQFSNSRSEMNVSTLELGDSALYLCASSLGELLSYEQYFGPGTRLTVT.

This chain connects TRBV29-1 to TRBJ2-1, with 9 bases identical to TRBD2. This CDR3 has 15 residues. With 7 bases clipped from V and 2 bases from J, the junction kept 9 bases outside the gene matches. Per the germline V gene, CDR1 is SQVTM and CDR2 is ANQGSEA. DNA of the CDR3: TGCAGCGCCGTTAGCGGGGGCCTAACCTACAATGAGCAGTTCTTC. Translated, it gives CSAVSGGLTYNEQFF.

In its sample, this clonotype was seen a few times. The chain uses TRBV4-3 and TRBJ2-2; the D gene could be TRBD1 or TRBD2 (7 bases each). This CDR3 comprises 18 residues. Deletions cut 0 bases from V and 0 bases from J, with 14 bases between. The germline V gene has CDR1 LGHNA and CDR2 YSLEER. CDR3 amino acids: CASSQEGRGGPNTGELFF. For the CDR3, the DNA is TGCGCCAGCAGCCAAGAGGGCAGGGGGGGTCCGAACACCGGGGAGCTGTTTTTT.

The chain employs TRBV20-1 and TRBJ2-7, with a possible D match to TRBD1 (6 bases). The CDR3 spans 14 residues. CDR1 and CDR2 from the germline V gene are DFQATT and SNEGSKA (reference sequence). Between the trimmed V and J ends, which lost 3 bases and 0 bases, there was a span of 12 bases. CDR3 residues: CSASGAGDSYEQYF. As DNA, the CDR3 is TGCAGTGCTAGCGGGGCAGGGGACTCCTACGAGCAGTACTTC.

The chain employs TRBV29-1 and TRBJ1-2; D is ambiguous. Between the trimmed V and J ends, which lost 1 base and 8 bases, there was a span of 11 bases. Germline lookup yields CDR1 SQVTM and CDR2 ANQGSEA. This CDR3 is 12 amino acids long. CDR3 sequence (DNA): TGCAGCGTTGAAGCTTGGGTCGGCGGCTACACCTTC. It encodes CSVEAWVGGYTF.

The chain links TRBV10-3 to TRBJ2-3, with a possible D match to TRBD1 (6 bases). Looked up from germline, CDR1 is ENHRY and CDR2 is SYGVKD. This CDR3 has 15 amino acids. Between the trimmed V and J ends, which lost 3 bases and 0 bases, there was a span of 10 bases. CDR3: CAISEGGSSTDTQYF. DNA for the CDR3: TGTGCCATCAGTGAAGGGGGTTCTAGCACAGATACGCAGTATTTT.

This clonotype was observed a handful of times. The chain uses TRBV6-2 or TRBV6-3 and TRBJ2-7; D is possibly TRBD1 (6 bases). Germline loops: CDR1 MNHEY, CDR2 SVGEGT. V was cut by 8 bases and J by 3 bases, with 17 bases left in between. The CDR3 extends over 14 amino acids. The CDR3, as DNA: TGTGCCAGCGAGGCAGGGGCGAACTACTACGAGCAGTACTTC. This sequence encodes CASEAGANYYEQYF.

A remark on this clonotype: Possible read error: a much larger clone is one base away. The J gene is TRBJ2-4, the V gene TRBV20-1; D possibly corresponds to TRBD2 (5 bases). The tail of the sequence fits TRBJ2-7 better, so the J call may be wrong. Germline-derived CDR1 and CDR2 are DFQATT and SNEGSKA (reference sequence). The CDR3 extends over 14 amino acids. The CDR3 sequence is CSTPIPRDSYEQYF. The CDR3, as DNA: TGCAGTACTCCCATCCCCCGGGACTCCTACGAGCAGTACTTC.

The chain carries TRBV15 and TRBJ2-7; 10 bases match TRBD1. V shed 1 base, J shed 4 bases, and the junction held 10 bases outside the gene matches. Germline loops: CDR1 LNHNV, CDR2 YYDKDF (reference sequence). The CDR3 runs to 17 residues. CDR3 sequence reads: CATSRGGSGTGAYEQYF. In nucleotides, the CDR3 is TGTGCCACCAGCAGAGGAGGTTCCGGGACAGGGGCTTACGAGCAGTACTTC.

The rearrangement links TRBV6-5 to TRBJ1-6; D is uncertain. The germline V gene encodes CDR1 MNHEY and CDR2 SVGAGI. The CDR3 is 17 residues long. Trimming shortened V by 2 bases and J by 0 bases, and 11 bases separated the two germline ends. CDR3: CASSYRLRNSYNSPLHF. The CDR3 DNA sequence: TGTGCCAGCAGTTACCGTTTAAGGAACTCCTATAATTCACCCCTCCACTTT.

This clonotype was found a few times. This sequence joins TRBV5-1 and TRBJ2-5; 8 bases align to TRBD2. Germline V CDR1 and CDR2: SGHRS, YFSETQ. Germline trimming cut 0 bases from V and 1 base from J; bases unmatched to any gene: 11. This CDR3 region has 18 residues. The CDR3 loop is CASSLDPGGGPIQETQYF. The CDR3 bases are TGCGCCAGCAGCTTGGATCCCGGCGGGGGGCCAATCCAAGAGACCCAGTACTTC. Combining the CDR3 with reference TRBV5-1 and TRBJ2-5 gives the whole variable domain KAGVTQTPRYLIKTRGQQVTLSCSPISGHRSVSWYQQTPGQGLQFLFEYFSETQRNKGNFPGRFSGRQFSNSRSEMNVSTLELGDSALYLCASSLDPGGGPIQETQYFGPGTRLLVL.

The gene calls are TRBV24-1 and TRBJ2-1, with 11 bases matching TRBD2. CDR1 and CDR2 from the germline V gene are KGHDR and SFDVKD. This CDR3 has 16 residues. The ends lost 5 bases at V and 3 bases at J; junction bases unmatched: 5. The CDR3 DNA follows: TGTGCCACCAGTGGTGCCACTAGCGGGGGCTACAATGAGCAGTTCTTC. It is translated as CATSGATSGGYNEQFF.

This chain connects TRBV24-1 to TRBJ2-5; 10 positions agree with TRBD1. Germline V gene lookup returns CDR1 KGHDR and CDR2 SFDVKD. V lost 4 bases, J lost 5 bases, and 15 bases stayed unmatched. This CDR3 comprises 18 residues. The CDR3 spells CATSDPPGTGVKRETQYF. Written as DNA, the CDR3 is TGTGCCACCAGTGACCCTCCCGGGACAGGGGTGAAGCGGGAGACCCAGTACTTC.

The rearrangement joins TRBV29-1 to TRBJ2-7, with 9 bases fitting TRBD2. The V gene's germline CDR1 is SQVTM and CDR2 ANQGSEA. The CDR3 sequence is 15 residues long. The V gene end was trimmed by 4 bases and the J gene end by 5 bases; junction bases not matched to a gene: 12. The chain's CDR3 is CSVGFGGGVLNEQYF. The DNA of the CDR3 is TGCAGCGTTGGGTTCGGCGGGGGGGTCCTGAACGAGCAGTACTTC.

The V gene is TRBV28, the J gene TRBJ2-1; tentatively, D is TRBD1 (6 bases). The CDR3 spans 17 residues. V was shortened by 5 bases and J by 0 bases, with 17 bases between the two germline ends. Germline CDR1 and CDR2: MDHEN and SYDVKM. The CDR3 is CASSPLTGSSSYNEQFF. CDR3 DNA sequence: TGTGCCAGCAGTCCCTTGACAGGTTCCAGCTCCTACAATGAGCAGTTCTTC.

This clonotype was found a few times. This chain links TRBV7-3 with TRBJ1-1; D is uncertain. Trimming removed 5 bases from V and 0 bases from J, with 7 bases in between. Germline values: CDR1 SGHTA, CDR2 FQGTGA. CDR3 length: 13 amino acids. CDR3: CASSEVVNTEAFF. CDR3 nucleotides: TGTGCCAGCAGCGAAGTGGTGAACACTGAAGCTTTCTTT.

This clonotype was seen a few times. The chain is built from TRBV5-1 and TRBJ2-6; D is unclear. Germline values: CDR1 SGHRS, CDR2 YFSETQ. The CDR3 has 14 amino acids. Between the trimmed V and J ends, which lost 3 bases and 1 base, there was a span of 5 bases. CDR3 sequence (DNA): TGCGCCAGCAGCTCCGAATCTGGGGCCAACGTCCTGACTTTC. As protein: CASSSESGANVLTF.

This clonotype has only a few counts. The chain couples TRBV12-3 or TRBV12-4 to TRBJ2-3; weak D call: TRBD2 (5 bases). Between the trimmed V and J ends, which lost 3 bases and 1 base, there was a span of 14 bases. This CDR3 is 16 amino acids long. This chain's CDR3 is CASSFITEGGTDTQYF. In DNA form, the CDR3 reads TGTGCCAGCAGTTTCATCACCGAGGGAGGCACAGATACGCAGTATTTT.